The clone carrying this T cell receptor beta chain was observed at least ten times. The antigen is undetermined. This specimen comes from a study of identical twins. Study-level results: Analyses based on zero insertions could be partly confounded by invariant MAIT and iNKT cells. Beta out-of-frame sequences showed weaker excess twin sharing. While abundant cord blood beta clonotypes carried fewer insertions, memory repertoires showed no such pattern.

Germline lookup yields CDR1 SQVTM and CDR2 ANQGSEA. The CDR3 extends over 14 amino acids. V trimming: 6 bases; J trimming: 1 base; junction bases outside the gene matches: 5. Donors uniformly comprised healthy Caucasians. TCRdb redid the calling of the 5' RACE reads with MiXCR, one entry per CDR3 protein. Seen here are about 450,000 distinct CDR3 sequences, approximately 18% observed once, and the top ten hold around 12%. The source material was naive T cells sorted from blood. The V and J genes are TRBV29-1 and TRBJ2-7; 11 nucleotides match TRBD1. The receptor was isolated from a man aged 50-59 years in good health. The CDR3 here is CSVGGTGGSYEQYF. CDR3 coding DNA: TGCAGCGTAGGTGGGACAGGGGGATCCTACGAGCAGTACTTC.